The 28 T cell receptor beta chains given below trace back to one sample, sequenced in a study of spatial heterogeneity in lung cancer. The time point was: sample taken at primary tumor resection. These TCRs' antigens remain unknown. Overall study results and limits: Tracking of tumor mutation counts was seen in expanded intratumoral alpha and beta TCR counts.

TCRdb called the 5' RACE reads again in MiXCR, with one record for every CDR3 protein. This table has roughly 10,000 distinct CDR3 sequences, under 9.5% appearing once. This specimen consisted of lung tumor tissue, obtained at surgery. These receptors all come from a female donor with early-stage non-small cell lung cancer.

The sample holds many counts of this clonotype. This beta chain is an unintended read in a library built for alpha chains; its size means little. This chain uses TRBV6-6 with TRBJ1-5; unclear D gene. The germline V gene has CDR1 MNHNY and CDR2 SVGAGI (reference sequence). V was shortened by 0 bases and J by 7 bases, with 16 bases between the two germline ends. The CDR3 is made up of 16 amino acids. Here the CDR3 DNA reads TGTGCCAGCAGTTACTCGTCTGCAGTAGATCTCCAGCCCCAGCATTTT. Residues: CASSYSSAVDLQPQHF.

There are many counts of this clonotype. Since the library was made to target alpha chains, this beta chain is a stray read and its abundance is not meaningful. As DNA, the CDR3 is TGTGCCAGCAGCCTGGATGTTACAGCTAACTATGGCTACACCTTC. The encoded protein is CASSLDVTANYGYTF. The chain joins TRBV7-8 to TRBJ1-2; no clear D. V lost 5 bases, J lost 0 bases, and 13 bases lay in between. The germline CDR1 and CDR2 sequences are SGHVS and FQNEAQ. This CDR3 comprises 15 residues.

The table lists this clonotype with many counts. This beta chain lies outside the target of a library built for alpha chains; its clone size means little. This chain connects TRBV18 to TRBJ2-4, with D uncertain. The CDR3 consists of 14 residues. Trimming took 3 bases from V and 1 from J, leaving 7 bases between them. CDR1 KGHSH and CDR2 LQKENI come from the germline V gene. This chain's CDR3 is CASSPTMAKNIQYF. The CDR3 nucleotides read TGTGCCAGCTCACCCACAATGGCCAAAAACATTCAGTACTTC.

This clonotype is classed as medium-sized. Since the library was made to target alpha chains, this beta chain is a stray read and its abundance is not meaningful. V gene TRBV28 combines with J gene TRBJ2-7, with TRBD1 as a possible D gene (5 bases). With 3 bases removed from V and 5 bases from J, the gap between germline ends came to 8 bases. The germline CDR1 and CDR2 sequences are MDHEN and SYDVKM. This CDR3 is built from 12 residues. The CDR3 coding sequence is TGTGCCAGCAGTTTCCCAGGGAACGAGCAGTACTTC. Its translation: CASSFPGNEQYF.

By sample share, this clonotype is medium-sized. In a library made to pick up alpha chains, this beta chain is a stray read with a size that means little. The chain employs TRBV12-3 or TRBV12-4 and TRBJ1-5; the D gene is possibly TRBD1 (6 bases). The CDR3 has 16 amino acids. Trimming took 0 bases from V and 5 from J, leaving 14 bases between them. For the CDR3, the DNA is TGTGCCAGCAGTTTAGCCTCTGGGGGCCGCTATCAGCCCCAGCATTTT. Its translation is CASSLASGGRYQPQHF.

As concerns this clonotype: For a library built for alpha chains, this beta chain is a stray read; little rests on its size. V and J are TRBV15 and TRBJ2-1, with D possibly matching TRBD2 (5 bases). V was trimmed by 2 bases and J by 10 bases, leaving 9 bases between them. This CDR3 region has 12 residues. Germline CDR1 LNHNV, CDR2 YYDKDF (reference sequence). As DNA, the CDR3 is TGTGCCACCAGCAGATCCTTAGCGGAGCAGTTCTTC. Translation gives CATSRSLAEQFF. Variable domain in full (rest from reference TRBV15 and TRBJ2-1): DAMVIQNPRYQVTQFGKPVTLSCSQTLNHNVMYWYQQKSSQAPKLLFHYYDKDFNNEADTPDNFQSRRPNTSFCFLDIRSPGLGDTAMYLCATSRSLAEQFFGPGTRLTVL.

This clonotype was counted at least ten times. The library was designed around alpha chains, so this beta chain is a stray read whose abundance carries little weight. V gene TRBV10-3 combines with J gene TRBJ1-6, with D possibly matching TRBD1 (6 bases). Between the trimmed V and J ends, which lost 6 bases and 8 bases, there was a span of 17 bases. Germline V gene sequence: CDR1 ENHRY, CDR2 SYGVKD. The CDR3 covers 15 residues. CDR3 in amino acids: CAISPQGTGDSPLHF. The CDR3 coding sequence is TGTGCCATCAGCCCACAGGGCACGGGGGATTCACCCCTCCACTTT.

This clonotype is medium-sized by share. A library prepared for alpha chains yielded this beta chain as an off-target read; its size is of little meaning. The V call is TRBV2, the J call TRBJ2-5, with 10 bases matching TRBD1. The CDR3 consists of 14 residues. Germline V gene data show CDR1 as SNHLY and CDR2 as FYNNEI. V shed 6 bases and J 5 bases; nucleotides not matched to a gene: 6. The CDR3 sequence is CASRTTGGVETQYF. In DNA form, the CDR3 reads TGTGCCAGCAGGACGACAGGGGGCGTGGAGACCCAGTACTTC.

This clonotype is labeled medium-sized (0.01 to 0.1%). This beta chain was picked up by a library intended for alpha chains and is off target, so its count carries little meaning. This chain's CDR3 is CASSQQLSSYEQYF. For the CDR3, the DNA is TGTGCCAGCAGCCAACAGTTAAGCTCCTACGAGCAGTACTTC. The chain links TRBV3-1 to TRBJ2-7; D remains ambiguous. Per the germline V gene, CDR1 is LGHDT and CDR2 is YNNKEL (reference sequence). CDR3 length: 14 amino acids. The V end lost 2 bases, the J end lost 0 bases, and 8 bases lay between the germline ends.

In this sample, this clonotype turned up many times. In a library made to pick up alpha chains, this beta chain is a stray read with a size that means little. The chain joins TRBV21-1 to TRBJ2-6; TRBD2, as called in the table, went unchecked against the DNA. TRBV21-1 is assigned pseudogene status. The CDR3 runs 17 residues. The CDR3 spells CASSPVSLSSGANVLTF. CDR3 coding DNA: TGTGCCAGCAGTCCGGTTAGTCTGTCCTCTGGGGCCAACGTCCTGACTTTC.

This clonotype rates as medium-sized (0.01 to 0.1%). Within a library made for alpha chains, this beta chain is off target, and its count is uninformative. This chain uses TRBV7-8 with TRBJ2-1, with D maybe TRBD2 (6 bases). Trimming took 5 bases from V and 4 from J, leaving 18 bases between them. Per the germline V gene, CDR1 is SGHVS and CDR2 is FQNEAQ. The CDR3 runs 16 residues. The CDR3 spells CASSPFRGIVYNEQFF. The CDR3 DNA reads TGTGCCAGCAGCCCCTTTCGGGGGATAGTGTACAATGAGCAGTTCTTC.

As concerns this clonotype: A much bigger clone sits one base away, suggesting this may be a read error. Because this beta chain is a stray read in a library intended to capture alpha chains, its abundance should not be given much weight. CDR3 sequence: CCAEYEQYF. CDR3 bases: TGCTGTGCAGAATACGAGCAGTACTTC. V gene TRBV20-1 combines with J gene TRBJ2-7, with D hard to call. Germline assignment: CDR1 DFQATT and CDR2 SNEGSKA (reference sequence). This CDR3 contains 9 residues.

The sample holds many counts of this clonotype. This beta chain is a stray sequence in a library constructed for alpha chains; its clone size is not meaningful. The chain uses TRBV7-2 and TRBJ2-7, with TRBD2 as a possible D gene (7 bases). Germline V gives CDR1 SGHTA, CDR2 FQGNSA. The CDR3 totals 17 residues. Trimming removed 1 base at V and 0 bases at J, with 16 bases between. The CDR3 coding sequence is TGTGCCAGCAGCTTAGGTGCTGGCGGGGGCTACTCCTACGAGCAGTACTTC. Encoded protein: CASSLGAGGGYSYEQYF.

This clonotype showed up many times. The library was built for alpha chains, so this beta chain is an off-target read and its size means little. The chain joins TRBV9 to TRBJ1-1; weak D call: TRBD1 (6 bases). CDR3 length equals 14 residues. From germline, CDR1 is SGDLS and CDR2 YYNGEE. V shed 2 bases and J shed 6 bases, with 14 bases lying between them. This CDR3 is CASSVEQGLAEAFF. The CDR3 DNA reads TGTGCCAGCAGCGTGGAACAGGGCCTGGCTGAAGCTTTCTTT.

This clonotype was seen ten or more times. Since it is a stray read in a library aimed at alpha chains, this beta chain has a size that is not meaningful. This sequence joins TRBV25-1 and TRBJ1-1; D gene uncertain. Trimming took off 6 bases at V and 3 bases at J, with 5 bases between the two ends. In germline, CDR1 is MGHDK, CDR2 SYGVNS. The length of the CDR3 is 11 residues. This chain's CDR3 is CASSGYTEAFF. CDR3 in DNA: TGTGCCAGCAGCGGTTACACTGAAGCTTTCTTT.

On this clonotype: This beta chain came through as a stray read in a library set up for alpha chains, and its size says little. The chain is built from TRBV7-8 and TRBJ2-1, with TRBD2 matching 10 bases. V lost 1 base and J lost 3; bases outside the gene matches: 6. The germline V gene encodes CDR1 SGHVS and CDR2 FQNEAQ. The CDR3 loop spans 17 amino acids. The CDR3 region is CASSLEGSGGRYNEQFF. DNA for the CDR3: TGTGCCAGCAGCTTAGAAGGTAGCGGGGGGCGCTACAATGAGCAGTTCTTC.

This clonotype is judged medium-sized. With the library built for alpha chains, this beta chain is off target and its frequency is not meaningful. CDR3 in DNA: TGTGCCAGCAGTGCGACGGCAGGGGGTGGGGATGAGCAGTTCTTC. It specifies CASSATAGGGDEQFF. The rearrangement links TRBV2 to TRBJ2-1; 7 positions agree with TRBD1. After removal of 4 bases from V and 8 bases from J, the junction contained 11 bases not matched to a gene. The CDR3 contains 15 residues. Germline loops: CDR1 SNHLY, CDR2 FYNNEI.

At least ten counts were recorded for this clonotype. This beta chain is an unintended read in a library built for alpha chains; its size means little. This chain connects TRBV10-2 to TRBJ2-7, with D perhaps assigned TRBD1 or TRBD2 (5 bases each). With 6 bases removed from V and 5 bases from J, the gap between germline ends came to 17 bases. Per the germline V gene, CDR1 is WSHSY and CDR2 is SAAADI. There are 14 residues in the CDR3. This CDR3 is CASRGVLQGDEQYF. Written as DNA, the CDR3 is TGCGCCAGCAGGGGGGTGTTGCAGGGCGACGAGCAGTACTTC.

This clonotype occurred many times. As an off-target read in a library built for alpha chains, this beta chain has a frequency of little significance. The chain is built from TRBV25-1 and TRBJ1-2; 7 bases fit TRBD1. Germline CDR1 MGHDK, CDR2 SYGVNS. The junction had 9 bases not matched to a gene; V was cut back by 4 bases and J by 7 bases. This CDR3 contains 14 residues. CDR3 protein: CASSGTVGGSGYTF. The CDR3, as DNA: TGTGCCAGCAGTGGCACGGTAGGGGGCAGTGGCTACACCTTC.

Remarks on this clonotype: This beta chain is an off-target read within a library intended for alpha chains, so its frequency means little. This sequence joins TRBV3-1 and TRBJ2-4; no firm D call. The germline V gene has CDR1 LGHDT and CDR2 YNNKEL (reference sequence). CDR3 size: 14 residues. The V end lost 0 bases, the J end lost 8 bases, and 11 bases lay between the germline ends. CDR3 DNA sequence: TGTGCCAGCAGCCAAGAAAACCGTGAAGACATTCAGTACTTC. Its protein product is CASSQENREDIQYF. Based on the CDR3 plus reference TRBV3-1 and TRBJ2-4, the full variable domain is DTAVSQTPKYLVTQMGNDKSIKCEQNLGHDTMYWYKQDSKKFLKIMFSYNNKELIINETVPNRFSPKSPDKAHLNLHINSLELGDSAVYFCASSQENREDIQYFGAGTRLSVL.

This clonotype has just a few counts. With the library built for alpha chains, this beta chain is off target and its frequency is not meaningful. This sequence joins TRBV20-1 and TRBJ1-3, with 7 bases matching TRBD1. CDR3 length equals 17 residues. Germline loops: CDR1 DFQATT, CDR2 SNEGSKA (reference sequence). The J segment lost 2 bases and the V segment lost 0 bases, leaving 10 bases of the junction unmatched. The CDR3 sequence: CSARDLRTGGAGNTIYF. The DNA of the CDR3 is TGCAGTGCTAGAGATCTCAGGACAGGCGGCGCTGGAAACACCATATATTTT.

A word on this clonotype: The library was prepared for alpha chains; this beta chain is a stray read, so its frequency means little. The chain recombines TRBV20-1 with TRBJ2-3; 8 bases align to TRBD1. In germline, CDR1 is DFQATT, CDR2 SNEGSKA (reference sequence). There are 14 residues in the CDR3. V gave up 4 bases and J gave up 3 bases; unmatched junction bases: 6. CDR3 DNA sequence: TGCAGTGCTATCCGGACAGGGCGGACAGATACGCAGTATTTT. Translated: CSAIRTGRTDTQYF.

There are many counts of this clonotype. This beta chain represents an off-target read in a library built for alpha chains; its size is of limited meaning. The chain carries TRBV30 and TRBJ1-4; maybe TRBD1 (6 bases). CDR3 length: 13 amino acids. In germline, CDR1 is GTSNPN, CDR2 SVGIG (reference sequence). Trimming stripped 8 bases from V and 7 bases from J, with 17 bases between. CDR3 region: CAGGGPWSEKLFF. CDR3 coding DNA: TGTGCCGGGGGGGGCCCCTGGAGTGAAAAACTGTTTTTT. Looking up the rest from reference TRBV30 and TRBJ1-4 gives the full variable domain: SQTIHQWPATLVQPVGSPLSLECTVEGTSNPNLYWYRQAAGRGLQLLFYSVGIGQISSEVPQNLSASRPQDRQFILSSKKLLLSDSGFYLCAGGGPWSEKLFFGSGTQLSVL.

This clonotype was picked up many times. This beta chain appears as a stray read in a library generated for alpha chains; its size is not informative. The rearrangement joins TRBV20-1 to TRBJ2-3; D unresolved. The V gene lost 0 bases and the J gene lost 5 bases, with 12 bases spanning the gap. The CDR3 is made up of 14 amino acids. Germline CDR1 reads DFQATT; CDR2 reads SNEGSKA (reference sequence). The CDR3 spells CSARDPYGLDTQYF. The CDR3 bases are TGCAGTGCTAGAGATCCATACGGGCTAGATACGCAGTATTTT.

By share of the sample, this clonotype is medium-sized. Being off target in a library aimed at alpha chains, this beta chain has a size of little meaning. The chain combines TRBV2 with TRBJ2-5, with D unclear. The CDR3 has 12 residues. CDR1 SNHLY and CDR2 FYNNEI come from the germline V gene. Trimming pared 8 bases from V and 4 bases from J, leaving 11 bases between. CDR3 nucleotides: TGTGCCAGCTCGGCTACTCCAGAGACCCAGTACTTC. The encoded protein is CASSATPETQYF.

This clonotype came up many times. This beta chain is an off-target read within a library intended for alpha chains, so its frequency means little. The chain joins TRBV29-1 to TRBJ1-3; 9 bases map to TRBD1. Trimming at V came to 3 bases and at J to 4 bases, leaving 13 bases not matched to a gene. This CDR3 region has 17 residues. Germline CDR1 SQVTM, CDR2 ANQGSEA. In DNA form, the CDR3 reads TGCAGCGTTGATCGACCCGACAGGGGGGGTGAAGGAAACACCATATATTTT. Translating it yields CSVDRPDRGGEGNTIYF.

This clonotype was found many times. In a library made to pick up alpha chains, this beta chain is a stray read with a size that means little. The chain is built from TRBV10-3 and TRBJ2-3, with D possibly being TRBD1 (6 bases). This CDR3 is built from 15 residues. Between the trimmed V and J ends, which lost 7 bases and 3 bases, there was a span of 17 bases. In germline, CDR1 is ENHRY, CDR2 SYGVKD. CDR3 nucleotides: TGTGCCATCAACCCCAGGGGAGTGGAAACAGATACGCAGTATTTT. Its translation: CAINPRGVETDTQYF.

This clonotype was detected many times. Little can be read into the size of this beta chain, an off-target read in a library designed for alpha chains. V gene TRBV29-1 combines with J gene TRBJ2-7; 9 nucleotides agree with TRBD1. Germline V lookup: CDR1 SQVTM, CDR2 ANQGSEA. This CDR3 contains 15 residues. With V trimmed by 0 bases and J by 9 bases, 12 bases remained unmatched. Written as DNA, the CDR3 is TGCAGCGTTGAAGATCAGGACAGGGGCTTCCTACGGCAGTACTTC. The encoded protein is CSVEDQDRGFLRQYF.